What follows describes a single TCR beta chain. These data are taken from a study of CD8 T cells in Susac syndrome. CDR3 size: 18 residues. The V segment lost 5 bases and the J segment 2 bases; nucleotides outside the gene matches: 18. Germline CDR1 is SEHNR and CDR2 is FQNEAQ (reference sequence). Random hexamers primed reverse transcription of about 0.5 to 1 ug RNA. TCRdb reprocessed the immunoSEQ multiplex PCR reads with MiXCR, giving one entry per CDR3 protein. The repertoire includes about 150,000 distinct CDR3 sequences, roughly 95% of them detected once, and over 0.07% sits in the top ten. The study sequenced TCR beta in blood CD8+ and CD4+ T cells.

The sequencing input was CD4+ T cells from PBMCs. This clonotype was obtained from a human donor in good health. The chain employs TRBV7-9 and TRBJ2-7; TRBD2 matches at 7 bases. The CDR3 sequence: CASSPRPYKRDHPYEQYF. In nucleotides, the CDR3 is TGTGCCAGCAGCCCACGACCCTATAAGCGGGACCACCCCTACGAGCAGTACTTC. Variable domain in full (rest from reference TRBV7-9 and TRBJ2-7): DTGVSQNPRHKITKRGQNVTFRCDPISEHNRLYWYRQTLGQGPEFLTYFQNEAQLEKSRLLSDRFSAERPKGSFSTLEIQRTEQGDSAMYLCASSPRPYKRDHPYEQYFGPGTRLTVT.